This T cell receptor beta chain originates from a study of early T cells in non-severe SARS-CoV-2 infection. About the study: Sequencing input comprised bulk RNA from unsorted whole blood; chain pairing was not available.

The sample holds many counts of this clonotype. Deletions cut 6 bases from V and 1 base from J, with 12 bases between. This CDR3 is built from 13 residues. Germline values: CDR1 DFQATT, CDR2 SNEGSKA (reference sequence). Tagging with unique molecular identifiers was applied to individual cDNA molecules. TCRdb re-derived calls from the 5' RACE reads in MiXCR, one entry per CDR3 protein. The sample includes 50,000 or so distinct CDR3 sequences, about 12% of them seen just once. This clonotype originated in an adult who was a healthcare worker with PCR-confirmed SARS-CoV-2 infection or an uninfected control (not recorded which). The sequencing sample was made of whole blood. The J gene is TRBJ1-2, the V gene TRBV20-1, with D possibly TRBD1 on 5 matching bases. The CDR3, as DNA: TGCAGTGCGCTCGACAGTATTAACTATGGCTACACCTTC. Translating it yields CSALDSINYGYTF.